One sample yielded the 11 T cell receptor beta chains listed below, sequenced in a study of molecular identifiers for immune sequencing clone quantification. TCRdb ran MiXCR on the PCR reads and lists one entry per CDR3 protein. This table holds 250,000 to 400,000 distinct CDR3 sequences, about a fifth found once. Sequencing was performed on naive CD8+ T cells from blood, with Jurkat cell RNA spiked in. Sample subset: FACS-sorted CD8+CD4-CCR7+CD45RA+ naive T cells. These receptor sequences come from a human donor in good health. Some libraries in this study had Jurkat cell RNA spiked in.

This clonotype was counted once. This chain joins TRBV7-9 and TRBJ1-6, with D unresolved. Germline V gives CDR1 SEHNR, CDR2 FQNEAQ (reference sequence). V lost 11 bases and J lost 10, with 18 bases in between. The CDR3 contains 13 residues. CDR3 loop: CAGTGLTGSPLHF. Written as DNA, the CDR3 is TGTGCCGGCACCGGCCTCACCGGGTCACCCCTCCACTTT.

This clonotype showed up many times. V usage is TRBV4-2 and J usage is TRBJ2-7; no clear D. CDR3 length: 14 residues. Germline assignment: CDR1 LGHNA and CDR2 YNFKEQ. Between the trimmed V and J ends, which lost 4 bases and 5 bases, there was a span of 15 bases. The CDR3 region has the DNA TGTGCCAGCAGCCTGCGGATGGGCGCCCACGAGCAGTACTTC. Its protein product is CASSLRMGAHEQYF.

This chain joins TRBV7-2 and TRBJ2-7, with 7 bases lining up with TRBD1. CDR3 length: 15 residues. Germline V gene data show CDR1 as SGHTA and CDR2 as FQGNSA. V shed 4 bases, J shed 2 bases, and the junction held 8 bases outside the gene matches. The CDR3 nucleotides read TGTGCCAGCAGCTCGGGACAGAACAGCCCCTACGAGCAGTACTTC. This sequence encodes CASSSGQNSPYEQYF.

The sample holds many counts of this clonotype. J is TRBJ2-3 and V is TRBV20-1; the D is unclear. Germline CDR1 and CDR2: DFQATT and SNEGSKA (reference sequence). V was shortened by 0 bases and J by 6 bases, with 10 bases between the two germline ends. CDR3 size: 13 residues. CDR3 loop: CSAREFSGDTQYF. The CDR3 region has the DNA TGCAGTGCTAGAGAATTCTCAGGTGATACGCAGTATTTT.

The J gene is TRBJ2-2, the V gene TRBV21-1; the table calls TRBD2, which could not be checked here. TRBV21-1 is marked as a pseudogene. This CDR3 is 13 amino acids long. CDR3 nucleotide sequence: TGTGCCACCCAGGCCCCTCGTGCCGGGGAGCTGTTTTTT. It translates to CATQAPRAGELFF.

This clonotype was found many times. For the CDR3, the DNA is TGTGCCAGCAGCTCCTGGGGGCGGGGGGTGCAAGAGACCCAGTACTTC. Protein sequence: CASSSWGRGVQETQYF. The chain recombines TRBV7-2 with TRBJ2-5; 8 bases line up with TRBD2. The CDR3 runs 16 residues. Germline assignment: CDR1 SGHTA and CDR2 FQGNSA. With V trimmed by 4 bases and J by 2 bases, 9 bases remained unmatched.

In nucleotides, the CDR3 is TGTGCCAGCAGTGCCCCGCCCCGCACAGATACGCAGTATTTT. Translating gives CASSAPPRTDTQYF. The chain carries TRBV6-2 or TRBV6-3 and TRBJ2-3; D is unresolved. The CDR3 loop spans 14 amino acids. V lost 5 bases to trimming and J lost 1 base, with 10 bases between them. In germline, CDR1 is MNHEY, CDR2 SVGEGT.

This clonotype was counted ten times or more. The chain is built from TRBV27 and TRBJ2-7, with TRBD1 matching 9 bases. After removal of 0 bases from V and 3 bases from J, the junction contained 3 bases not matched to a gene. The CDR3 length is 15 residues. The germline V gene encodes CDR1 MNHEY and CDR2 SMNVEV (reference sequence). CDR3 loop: CASSLSGTGFYEQYF. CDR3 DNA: TGTGCCAGCAGTTTATCGGGGACAGGGTTCTACGAGCAGTACTTC.

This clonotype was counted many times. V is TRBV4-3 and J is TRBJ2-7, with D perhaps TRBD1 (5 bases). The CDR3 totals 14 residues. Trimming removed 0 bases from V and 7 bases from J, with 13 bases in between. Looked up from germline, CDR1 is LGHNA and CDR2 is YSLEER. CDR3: CASSQDLWGWEQYF. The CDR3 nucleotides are TGCGCCAGCAGCCAAGATCTGTGGGGCTGGGAGCAGTACTTC.

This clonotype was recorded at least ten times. Here the CDR3 DNA reads TGTGCCAGCAGCCGCCGGGGGGCAGATACGCAGTATTTT. It specifies CASSRRGADTQYF. V gene TRBV7-9 combines with J gene TRBJ2-3, with TRBD2 identical over 7 bases. With V trimmed by 5 bases and J by 4 bases, 3 bases remained unmatched. The germline V gene encodes CDR1 SEHNR and CDR2 FQNEAQ (reference sequence). CDR3 length: 13 amino acids.

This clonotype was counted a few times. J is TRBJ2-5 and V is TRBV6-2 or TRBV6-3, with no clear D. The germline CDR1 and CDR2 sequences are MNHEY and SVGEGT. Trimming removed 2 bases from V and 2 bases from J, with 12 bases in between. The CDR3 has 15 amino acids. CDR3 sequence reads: CASSYLAAPQETQYF. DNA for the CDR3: TGTGCCAGCAGTTACCTGGCGGCCCCACAAGAGACCCAGTACTTC.